This record looks at one T cell receptor (beta chain) sequence and its context. Antigen: not known. The data derive from a study of blood T cells in healthy people across ages. Each sample gave at least 7 million isolated PBMCs. The germline V gene has CDR1 MNHNY and CDR2 SVGAGI (reference sequence). The CDR3 spans 16 residues. Germline trimming cut 2 bases from V and 0 bases from J; bases unmatched to any gene: 1. A sample-barcoded 5' primer and a J-beta primer mix were used in a second PCR of about 7 to 12 cycles. TCRdb reprocessed the 5' RACE reads with MiXCR, giving one entry per CDR3 protein. The sample consists of some 1 million distinct CDR3 sequences, 45% of them appearing once. Study-level points and caveats: Naive T cell percentage strongly correlated with TCR beta diversity. Conclusively comparing naive with antigen-experienced cells was impossible with unsorted PBMCs. While age rose, TCR beta diversity per million T cells dropped in a roughly linear way.

This clonotype was sampled from a woman between 55 and 75 years old in good health. Sequencing was carried out using blood. V usage is TRBV6-6 and J usage is TRBJ2-1; TRBD2 aligns across 10 bases. Here the CDR3 DNA reads TGTGCCAGCAGTTACATAGCGGGAGGCTCCTACAATGAGCAGTTCTTC. Its translation: CASSYIAGGSYNEQFF.